The clone carrying this T cell receptor beta chain showed up just a few times. The antigen remains undetermined. Germline V gives CDR1 LGHNA, CDR2 YNFKEQ. The CDR3 is made up of 14 amino acids. Trimming took 1 base from V and 4 from J, leaving 11 bases between them. This sample was included in a study of CD8 T cells in ankylosing spondylitis. Points from the study as a whole: The authors found the disease-linked clones to be CD8+ and relatively rare in peripheral blood. Clones tied to disease were said to be significantly enriched in matched ankylosing spondylitis synovial fluid. A motif of under ten highly homologous TCR beta variants was seen as apparently characteristic of ankylosing spondylitis blood.

Preparation of TCR beta libraries was done by quantitative 5'-RACE with molecular barcodes. TCRdb independently ran MiXCR on the 5' RACE reads; one entry per CDR3 protein. The sample yields over 600,000 distinct CDR3 sequences, under 20% seen once. The origin of this receptor is a male donor with ankylosing spondylitis. The chain employs TRBV4-2 and TRBJ2-7, with TRBD1 as a possible D gene (6 bases). Sequenced: blood, either unsorted or a sorted T cell fraction (not recorded which). CDR3 sequence: CASSQVGTGYEQYF. CDR3 DNA: TGTGCCAGCAGCCAAGTGGGAACAGGGTACGAGCAGTACTTC.